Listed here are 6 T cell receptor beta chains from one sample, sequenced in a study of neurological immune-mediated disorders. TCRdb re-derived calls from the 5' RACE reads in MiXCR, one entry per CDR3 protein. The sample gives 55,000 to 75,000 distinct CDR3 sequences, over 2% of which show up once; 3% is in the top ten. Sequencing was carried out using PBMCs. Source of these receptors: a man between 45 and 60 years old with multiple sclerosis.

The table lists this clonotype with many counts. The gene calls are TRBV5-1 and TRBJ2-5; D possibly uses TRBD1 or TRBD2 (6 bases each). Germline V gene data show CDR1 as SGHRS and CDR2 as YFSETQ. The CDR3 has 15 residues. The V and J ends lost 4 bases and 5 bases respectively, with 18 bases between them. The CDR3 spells CASSLRFGGGETQYF. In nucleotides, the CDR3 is TGCGCCAGCAGCCTCAGGTTTGGAGGGGGGGAGACCCAGTACTTC.

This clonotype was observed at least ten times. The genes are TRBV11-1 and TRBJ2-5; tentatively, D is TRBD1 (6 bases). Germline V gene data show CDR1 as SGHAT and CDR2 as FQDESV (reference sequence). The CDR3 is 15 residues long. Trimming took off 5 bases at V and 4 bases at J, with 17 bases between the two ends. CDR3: CASSPRQAVRETQYF. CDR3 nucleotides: TGTGCCAGCAGCCCACGACAGGCCGTCCGAGAGACCCAGTACTTC.

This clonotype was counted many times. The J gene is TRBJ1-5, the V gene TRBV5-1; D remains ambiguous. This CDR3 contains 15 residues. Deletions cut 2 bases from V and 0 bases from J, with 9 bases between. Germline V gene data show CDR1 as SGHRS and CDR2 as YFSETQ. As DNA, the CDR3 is TGCGCCAGCAGCTTAGGCGGGAATAGCAATCAGCCCCAGCATTTT. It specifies CASSLGGNSNQPQHF.

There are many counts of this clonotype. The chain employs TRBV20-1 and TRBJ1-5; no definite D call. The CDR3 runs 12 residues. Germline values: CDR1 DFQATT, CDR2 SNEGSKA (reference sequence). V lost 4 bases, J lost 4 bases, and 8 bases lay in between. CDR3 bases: TGCAGTGCTACTGACCGAAATCAGCCCCAGCATTTT. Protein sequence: CSATDRNQPQHF.

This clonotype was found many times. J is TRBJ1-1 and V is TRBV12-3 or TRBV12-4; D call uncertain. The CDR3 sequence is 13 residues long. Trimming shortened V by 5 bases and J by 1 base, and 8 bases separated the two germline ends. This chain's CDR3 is CASSRNQNTEAFF. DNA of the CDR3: TGTGCCAGCAGTCGGAACCAGAACACTGAAGCTTTCTTT.

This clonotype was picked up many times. The CDR3 spells CASRKGVGGYTF. The CDR3 DNA reads as TGTGCCAGCCGGAAGGGAGTGGGAGGCTACACCTTC. The chain uses TRBV6-5 and TRBJ1-2; no clear D. V lost 8 bases and J 8 bases, leaving 15 bases between the germline ends. Germline CDR1 MNHEY, CDR2 SVGAGI. The CDR3 sequence is 12 residues long.